These T cell receptor beta chains were read from a single sample in a study of blood T cell repertoires in COVID-19. The protocol was immunoSEQ multiplex PCR, while the TCRdb copy is restricted to in-frame clones and leaves out a portion. The repertoire holds some 60,000 clones, with roughly 93% as singletons. Sequencing was done on a sample of peripheral blood. These receptors all come from a human donor in a cohort sampled during active COVID-19. Each CDR3 is given with its conserved first and last residue. The D gene is left open where the match is weak. A clone size is listed for some rows: how often the clone was seen (once, few, many), or a class if it is expanded.

clone size,V gene,CDR3 length,D gene,J gene,CDR3 DNA,CDR3 protein
-,TRBV10-3,21,-,TRBJ2-1,TGTGCCATCAGTGAGGGCGGTACTTTAGGCAGGGTCCCTCTCTCCTACAATGAGCAGTTCTTC,CAISEGGTLGRVPLSYNEQFF
-,TRBV25-1,15,TRBD1,TRBJ2-7,TGTGCCAGCAGTGAACGGGGACAGGGGGCAGGCGAGCAGTACTTC,CASSERGQGAGEQYF
-,TRBV7-9,17,TRBD2,TRBJ2-1,TGTGCCAGCAGCTTAGCCCTAGGCGGGACTAGCGGTCTTGAGCAGTTCTTC,CASSLALGGTSGLEQFF
-,TRBV18,11,-,TRBJ1-1,TGTGCCAGCTCACCCGGGACAGAAGCTTTCTTT,CASSPGTEAFF
-,TRBV5-1,14,-,TRBJ2-2,TGCGCCAGCAGCTTGTCCGGGAACACCGGGGAGCTGTTTTTT,CASSLSGNTGELFF
-,TRBV14,16,-,TRBJ2-1,TGTGCCAGCAGCAAAAGTACAGTTAGCTCCTACAATGAGCAGTTCTTC,CASSKSTVSSYNEQFF
-,TRBV6-1,14,-,TRBJ1-1,TGTGCCAGCAGTGAAGGGGTCCAGGGTACTGAAGCTTTCTTT,CASSEGVQGTEAFF
once,TRBV2,14,-,TRBJ1-2,TGTGCCAGCAGAGGACAGTCCCCCAGCTATGGCTACACCTTC,CASRGQSPSYGYTF
-,TRBV5-1,15,TRBD2,TRBJ2-7,TGCGCCAGCAGCTTGACTAGCGGGAACTCCTACGAGCAGTACTTC,CASSLTSGNSYEQYF
few,TRBV21-1,17,-,TRBJ2-3,TGTGCCAGCAGCAAAGGCGGGACAGGGGTTTTCCCAGATACGCAGTATTTT,CASSKGGTGVFPDTQYF
-,TRBV5-6,14,TRBD1,TRBJ2-7,TGTGCCAGCAGCCTGGACAGGGGGGCCTACGAGCAGTACTTC,CASSLDRGAYEQYF
-,TRBV6-2/TRBV6-3,14,TRBD1,TRBJ2-1,TGTGCCAGCAGTTACTGGGACAGGTTCAATGAGCAGTTCTTC,CASSYWDRFNEQFF
-,TRBV28,15,TRBD2,TRBJ2-1,TGTGCCAGCAGTTTAGCCGGGAGGCCCTACAATGAGCAGTTCTTC,CASSLAGRPYNEQFF
-,TRBV28,12,-,TRBJ2-7,TGTGCCAGCAGCCAAAACTCCTACGAGCAGTACTTC,CASSQNSYEQYF
-,TRBV7-8,14,-,TRBJ2-7,TGTGCCAGCAGCCTTAGCGCGAACCTCTACGAGCAGTACTTC,CASSLSANLYEQYF
few,TRBV10-3,16,TRBD1,TRBJ2-2,TGTGCCATCAGTGAGTCGGGACAGGACCCCAGGGGGGAGCTGTTTTTT,CAISESGQDPRGELFF
-,TRBV9,15,-,TRBJ2-2,TGTGCCAGCAGCGTAGTCGGACAGAACACCGGGGAGCTGTTTTTT,CASSVVGQNTGELFF
once,TRBV9,14,-,TRBJ2-2,TGTGCCAGCAGCGTAGCAGGGTCGGTCGGGGAGCTGTTTTTT,CASSVAGSVGELFF
once,TRBV11-2,16,TRBD1,TRBJ2-7,TGTGCCAGCAGCTTAGTGTCGGGACAGGGGATTTACGAGCAGTACTTC,CASSLVSGQGIYEQYF
-,TRBV10-3,15,TRBD2,TRBJ2-3,TGTGCCATCAGTGATGTAGCGGGAGGGACAGATACGCAGTATTTT,CAISDVAGGTDTQYF
-,TRBV11-2,12,-,TRBJ2-5,TGTGCCAGCAGCCTCAGAGGGGAGACCCAGTACTTC,CASSLRGETQYF
-,TRBV7-8,15,TRBD1,TRBJ1-4,TGTGCCAGCAGACAGCCGGGACAGGGGGATGAAAAACTGTTTTTT,CASRQPGQGDEKLFF